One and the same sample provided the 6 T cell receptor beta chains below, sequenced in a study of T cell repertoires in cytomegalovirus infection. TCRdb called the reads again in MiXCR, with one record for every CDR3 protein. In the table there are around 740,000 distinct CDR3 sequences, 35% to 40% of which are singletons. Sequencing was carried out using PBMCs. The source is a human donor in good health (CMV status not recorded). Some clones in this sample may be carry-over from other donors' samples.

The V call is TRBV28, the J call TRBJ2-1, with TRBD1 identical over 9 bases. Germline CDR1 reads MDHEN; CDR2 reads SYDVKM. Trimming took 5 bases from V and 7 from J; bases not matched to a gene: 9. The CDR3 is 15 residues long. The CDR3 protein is CASSGLGTGINEQFF. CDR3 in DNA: TGTGCCAGCAGTGGGCTTGGGACAGGGATTAATGAGCAGTTCTTC.

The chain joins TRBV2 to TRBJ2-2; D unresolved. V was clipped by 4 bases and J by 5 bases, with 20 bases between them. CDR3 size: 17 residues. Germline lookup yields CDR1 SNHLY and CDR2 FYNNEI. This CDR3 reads CASSVVPGFMRTGELFF. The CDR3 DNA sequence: TGTGCCAGCAGTGTTGTCCCTGGGTTTATGAGGACCGGGGAGCTGTTTTTT. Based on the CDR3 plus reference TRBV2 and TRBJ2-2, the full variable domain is EPEVTQTPSHQVTQMGQEVILRCVPISNHLYFYWYRQILGQKVEFLVSFYNNEISEKSEIFDDQFSVERPDGSNFTLKIRSTKLEDSAMYFCASSVVPGFMRTGELFFGEGSRLTVL.

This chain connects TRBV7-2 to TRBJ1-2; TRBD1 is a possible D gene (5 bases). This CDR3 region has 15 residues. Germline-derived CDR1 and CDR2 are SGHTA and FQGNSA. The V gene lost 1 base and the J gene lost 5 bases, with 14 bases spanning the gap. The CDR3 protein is CASSLGPLGGYGYTF. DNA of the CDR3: TGTGCCAGCAGCTTAGGACCACTTGGGGGGTATGGCTACACCTTC.

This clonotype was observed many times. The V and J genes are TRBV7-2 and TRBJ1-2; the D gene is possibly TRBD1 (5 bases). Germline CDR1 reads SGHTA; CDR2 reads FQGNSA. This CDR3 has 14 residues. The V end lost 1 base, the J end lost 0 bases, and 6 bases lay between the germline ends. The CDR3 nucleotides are TGTGCCAGCAGCTTAGGGGGGTCTAACTATGGCTACACCTTC. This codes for CASSLGGSNYGYTF.

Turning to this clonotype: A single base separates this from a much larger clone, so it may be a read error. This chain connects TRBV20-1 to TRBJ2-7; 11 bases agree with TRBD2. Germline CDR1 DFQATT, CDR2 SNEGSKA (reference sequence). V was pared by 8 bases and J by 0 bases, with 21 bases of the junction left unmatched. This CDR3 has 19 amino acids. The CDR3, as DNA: TGCAGTTCTCCCGGAGGGTCGGGACTAGCGGCGAGGAGCTCCTACGAGCAGTACTTC. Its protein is CSSPGGSGLAARSSYEQYF.

Here the CDR3 DNA reads TGTGCCAGCAGTTTATCCATAACAGATACGCAGTATTTT. It yields the protein CASSLSITDTQYF. This chain links TRBV27 with TRBJ2-3; D unclear. V was clipped by 0 bases and J by 3 bases, with 4 bases between them. The CDR3 is made up of 13 amino acids. Germline-derived CDR1 and CDR2 are MNHEY and SMNVEV (reference sequence).